These 2 T cell receptor beta chains came from one sample sequenced in a study of immune evolution from preneoplasia to lung adenocarcinoma. Here immunoSEQ multiplex PCR was the method, and the copy in TCRdb shows in-frame clones only, minus some. The sample consists of several thousand clones, under 75% of them appearing once. The sequencing sample was made of FFPE atypical adenomatous hyperplasia tissue from the lung. Specified subset: atypical adenomatous hyperplasia (AAH), lung preneoplasia. The receptor source for this set is a donor of 70 years or more with lung adenocarcinoma. Some clones in this sample may be carry-over from other donors' samples.

The chain carries TRBV29-1 and TRBJ2-1; D not resolved. The length of the CDR3 is 13 residues. The ends were cut back, 2 bases at V and 3 bases at J, with 8 bases in the middle. Germline V gives CDR1 SQVTM, CDR2 ANQGSEA. The CDR3 DNA reads TGCAGCGTTGAAAGTACGAGCTACAATGAGCAGTTCTTC. This encodes CSVESTSYNEQFF.

The rearrangement uses TRBV5-6 and TRBJ1-6; D not certain. The CDR3 consists of 12 residues. The ends were cut back, 0 bases at V and 14 bases at J, with 9 bases in the middle. CDR1 and CDR2 (germline): SGHDT, YYEEEE. The CDR3 bases are TGTGCCAGCAGCTTGGTGGTCGGAGCCCTCCACTTT. It translates to CASSLVVGALHF.